The rows below give T cell receptor beta chains drawn from one sample of a study of T cell repertoires in cytomegalovirus infection. Each CDR3 protein gets one entry after TCRdb re-called the reads with MiXCR. The data contain fewer than 700,000 distinct CDR3 sequences, about 24% of them seen just once; the ten biggest clones take up roughly 8%. Sample: CD8+ T cells from PBMCs. All receptors come from a human donor in good health (CMV status not recorded). Some clones in this sample may be carry-over from other donors' samples. The CDR3 runs from the conserved cysteine through the conserved F or W. The order of the fields is clone size, J gene, D gene, V gene, CDR3 protein, CDR3 DNA. D genes are given only for firm matches. Not all rows give a size; the values are once, few, many and, for expanded clones, a class.

size: NA; J: TRBJ2-5; D: TRBD2; V: TRBV6-5; CDR3: CVSSYGAGESETQYF; DNA: TGTGTCAGCAGTTATGGGGCGGGGGAGTCAGAGACCCAGTACTTC
size: many; J: TRBJ2-2; D: NA; V: TRBV28; CDR3: CASLLGPYTGELFF; DNA: TGTGCCAGCCTCCTAGGGCCTTACACCGGGGAGCTGTTTTTT
size: many; J: TRBJ2-5; D: NA; V: TRBV7-6; CDR3: CASSLEAEETQYF; DNA: TGTGCCAGCAGCTTAGAGGCAGAAGAGACCCAGTACTTC
size: few; J: TRBJ2-2; D: NA; V: TRBV27; CDR3: CASSLRQASNTGELFF; DNA: TGTGCCAGCAGTTTAAGACAAGCCTCAAACACCGGGGAGCTGTTTTTT
size: NA; J: TRBJ2-1; D: NA; V: TRBV7-9; CDR3: CASNLESNSYNEQFF; DNA: TGTGCCAGCAACCTCGAATCAAACAGCTACAATGAGCAGTTCTTC
size: many; J: TRBJ2-1; D: NA; V: TRBV28; CDR3: CASSLSVELRNEQFF; DNA: TGTGCCAGCAGTTTAAGCGTGGAACTACGCAATGAGCAGTTCTTC
size: NA; J: TRBJ1-2; D: NA; V: TRBV14; CDR3: CASSQENRGTYGYTF; DNA: TGTGCCAGCAGCCAAGAGAACCGGGGAACCTATGGCTACACCTTC
size: many; J: TRBJ2-2; D: NA; V: TRBV6-1; CDR3: CASSIIGTGELFF; DNA: TGTGCCAGCAGTATAATTGGTACCGGGGAGCTGTTTTTT
size: NA; J: TRBJ2-2; D: TRBD1; V: TRBV2; CDR3: CASSGTGQRVTGELFF; DNA: TGTGCCAGCAGCGGGACAGGCCAAAGGGTCACCGGGGAGCTGTTTTTT
size: few; J: TRBJ1-1; D: NA; V: TRBV7-3; CDR3: CASSPLGRNSPNTEAFF; DNA: TGTGCCAGCAGCCCCCTCGGGAGGAACAGCCCGAACACTGAAGCTTTCTTT
size: NA; J: TRBJ1-1; D: NA; V: TRBV29-1; CDR3: CSVESRYTEAFF; DNA: TGCAGCGTTGAGTCAAGGTACACTGAAGCTTTCTTT
size: NA; J: TRBJ2-5; D: TRBD1; V: TRBV7-9; CDR3: CASSSRGQNQYF; DNA: TGTGCCAGCAGCTCTAGGGGACAGAACCAGTACTTC
size: many; J: TRBJ2-5; D: TRBD2; V: TRBV7-9; CDR3: CASSFGGGTETQYF; DNA: TGTGCCAGCAGCTTTGGGGGGGGTACGGAGACCCAGTACTTC
size: NA; J: TRBJ2-7; D: NA; V: TRBV11-2; CDR3: CASSLDRTANYEQYF; DNA: TGTGCCAGCAGCTTAGACCGCACTGCAAACTACGAGCAGTACTTC
size: many; J: TRBJ1-5; D: NA; V: TRBV20-1; CDR3: CSGRTSNQPQHF; DNA: TGCAGTGGTCGGACAAGTAATCAGCCCCAGCATTTT
size: NA; J: TRBJ2-1; D: NA; V: TRBV18; CDR3: CASNGGLNEQFF; DNA: TGTGCCAGCAACGGGGGACTCAATGAGCAGTTCTTC
size: NA; J: TRBJ2-2; D: TRBD1; V: TRBV20-1; CDR3: CSAYGTGEMLFF; DNA: TGCAGTGCCTATGGGACAGGGGAAATGCTGTTTTTT
size: NA; J: TRBJ1-2; D: NA; V: TRBV29-1; CDR3: CSVDPLQGGGYTF; DNA: TGCAGCGTTGACCCCTTACAGGGTGGCGGCTACACCTTC
size: NA; J: TRBJ1-2; D: NA; V: TRBV6-5; CDR3: CASSYRTGSGYTF; DNA: TGTGCCAGCAGTTACAGGACGGGAAGTGGCTACACCTTC
size: NA; J: TRBJ1-1; D: TRBD1; V: TRBV29-1; CDR3: CSVRDRDVEAFF; DNA: TGCAGCGTCCGGGACAGGGACGTTGAAGCTTTCTTT
size: many; J: TRBJ1-5; D: NA; V: TRBV5-5; CDR3: CASSLGGRAGLSQPQHF; DNA: TGTGCCAGCAGCCTCGGGGGAAGGGCAGGCCTGAGTCAGCCCCAGCATTTT
size: many; J: TRBJ2-5; D: NA; V: TRBV14; CDR3: CASSQDNRDPQETQYF; DNA: TGTGCCAGCAGCCAAGATAACAGGGACCCTCAAGAGACCCAGTACTTC
size: few; J: TRBJ2-2; D: NA; V: TRBV14; CDR3: CASSQVAAYTGELFF; DNA: TGTGCCAGCAGCCAAGTCGCCGCCTACACCGGGGAGCTGTTTTTT
size: NA; J: TRBJ2-5; D: TRBD1; V: TRBV6-2/TRBV6-3; CDR3: CASSPFDRVGETQYF; DNA: TGTGCCAGCAGTCCCTTCGACAGGGTCGGCGAGACCCAGTACTTC
size: NA; J: TRBJ1-1; D: NA; V: TRBV10-3; CDR3: CAITGAEGGPPEAFF; DNA: TGTGCCATCACGGGGGCGGAGGGCGGCCCTCCTGAAGCTTTCTTT
size: NA; J: TRBJ1-1; D: NA; V: TRBV4-2; CDR3: CASSSSVGLNTEAFF; DNA: TGTGCCAGCAGCTCATCAGTGGGGTTGAACACTGAAGCTTTCTTT
size: many; J: TRBJ2-5; D: TRBD2; V: TRBV12-3/TRBV12-4; CDR3: CASSSAGTSQETQYF; DNA: TGTGCCAGCAGTTCAGCCGGGACTAGTCAAGAGACCCAGTACTTC
size: few; J: TRBJ2-1; D: TRBD2; V: TRBV4-1; CDR3: CASSQDFRGGLNEQFF; DNA: TGCGCCAGCAGCCAAGATTTCCGGGGGGGGCTTAATGAGCAGTTCTTC
size: once; J: TRBJ2-6; D: TRBD1; V: TRBV20-1; CDR3: CSAPGGAGANVLTF; DNA: TGCAGTGCTCCAGGGGGCGCTGGGGCCAACGTCCTGACTTTC
size: NA; J: TRBJ2-1; D: TRBD1; V: TRBV11-3; CDR3: CASSLQGHMNEQFF; DNA: TGTGCCAGCAGCCTACAGGGGCACATGAATGAGCAGTTCTTC
size: NA; J: TRBJ1-1; D: NA; V: TRBV12-3/TRBV12-4; CDR3: CASSLGPGAGWNTEAFF; DNA: TGTGCCAGCTCTTTGGGTCCTGGCGCGGGGTGGAACACTGAAGCTTTCTTT
size: few; J: TRBJ1-1; D: NA; V: TRBV4-1; CDR3: CASSHSQGTGTEAFF; DNA: TGCGCCAGCAGCCATTCACAGGGTACTGGCACTGAAGCTTTCTTT
size: many; J: TRBJ1-1; D: NA; V: TRBV14; CDR3: CASSLERWTEAFF; DNA: TGTGCCAGCAGCCTGGAGAGGTGGACTGAAGCTTTCTTT
size: few; J: TRBJ2-5; D: NA; V: TRBV6-5; CDR3: CASSYSPTETQYF; DNA: TGTGCCAGCAGTTACTCGCCTACGGAGACCCAGTACTTC
size: many; J: TRBJ1-1; D: NA; V: TRBV25-1; CDR3: CASREWVGTEAFF; DNA: TGTGCCAGCCGGGAGTGGGTCGGAACTGAAGCTTTCTTT
size: few; J: TRBJ2-4; D: TRBD2; V: TRBV7-9; CDR3: CASSPTSGGPAKNIQYF; DNA: TGTGCCAGCAGCCCGACTAGCGGGGGCCCAGCCAAAAACATTCAGTACTTC
size: many; J: TRBJ1-6; D: NA; V: TRBV7-8; CDR3: CASSPRAPENGSPLHF; DNA: TGTGCCAGCAGCCCCCGGGCCCCCGAGAATGGTTCACCCCTCCACTTT
size: many; J: TRBJ1-4; D: TRBD1; V: TRBV7-2; CDR3: CASSSRTGLRNANEKLFF; DNA: TGTGCCAGCAGCTCTCGGACAGGGTTACGGAATGCTAATGAAAAACTGTTTTTT
size: many; J: TRBJ1-1; D: NA; V: TRBV12-3/TRBV12-4; CDR3: CASSPGTALNTEAFF; DNA: TGTGCCAGCAGTCCTGGAACAGCTTTGAACACTGAAGCTTTCTTT
size: few; J: TRBJ1-1; D: TRBD1; V: TRBV12-3/TRBV12-4; CDR3: CASSRGTGGSTEAFF; DNA: TGTGCCAGCAGTCGCGGGACAGGGGGTAGCACTGAAGCTTTCTTT
size: NA; J: TRBJ2-1; D: NA; V: TRBV19; CDR3: CASSIDPPNEQFF; DNA: TGTGCCAGTAGTATAGATCCCCCCAATGAGCAGTTCTTC
size: many; J: TRBJ2-3; D: TRBD1; V: TRBV27; CDR3: CASSSYKQGTTDTQYF; DNA: TGTGCCAGCAGTTCATATAAACAGGGGACCACAGATACGCAGTATTTT
size: many; J: TRBJ2-1; D: NA; V: TRBV20-1; CDR3: CSAQNSYNEQFF; DNA: TGCAGTGCTCAGAATTCCTACAATGAGCAGTTCTTC
size: NA; J: TRBJ2-1; D: TRBD2; V: TRBV20-1; CDR3: CSARAPGVAGGNEQFF; DNA: TGCAGTGCTAGAGCGCCAGGGGTAGCGGGGGGCAATGAGCAGTTCTTC
size: many; J: TRBJ2-7; D: NA; V: TRBV7-6; CDR3: CASSLGDNEQYF; DNA: TGTGCCAGCAGCTTAGGGGATAACGAGCAGTACTTC